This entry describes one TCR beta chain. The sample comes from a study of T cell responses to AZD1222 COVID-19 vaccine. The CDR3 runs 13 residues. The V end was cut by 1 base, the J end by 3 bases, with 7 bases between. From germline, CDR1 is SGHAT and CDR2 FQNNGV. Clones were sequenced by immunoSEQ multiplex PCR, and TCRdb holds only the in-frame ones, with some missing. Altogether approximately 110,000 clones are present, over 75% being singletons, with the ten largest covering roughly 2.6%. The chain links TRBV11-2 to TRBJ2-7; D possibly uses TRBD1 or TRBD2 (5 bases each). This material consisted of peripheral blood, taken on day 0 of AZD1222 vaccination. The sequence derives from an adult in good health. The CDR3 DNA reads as TGTGCCAGCAGCTTAGGGGACGACTACGAGCAGTACTTC. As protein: CASSLGDDYEQYF.